Listed here are 8 T cell receptor beta chains from one sample, sequenced in a study of blood T cell repertoires in COVID-19. The assay was immunoSEQ multiplex PCR, and TCRdb's table has in-frame clones only and misses some. This sample has a few hundred thousand clones, with roughly nine tenths found just once. Sequenced material: peripheral blood. The receptors shown here come from a woman between 55 and 75 years old with COVID-19, enrolled during active disease.

The genes are TRBV6-4 and TRBJ1-1; D not resolved. This CDR3 is 13 amino acids long. CDR1 and CDR2 (germline): MRHNA, SNTAGT. The V gene lost 6 bases and the J gene lost 0 bases, with 8 bases spanning the gap. CDR3 in DNA: TGTGCCAGCAGAAGAGAGATGAACACTGAAGCTTTCTTT. Protein sequence: CASRREMNTEAFF.

The rearrangement links TRBV28 to TRBJ1-1, with 11 bases matching TRBD1. Per the germline V gene, CDR1 is MDHEN and CDR2 is SYDVKM. Trimming removed 8 bases from V and 4 bases from J; junction bases left unmatched: 9. This CDR3 spans 15 amino acids. This CDR3 reads CASGRDRGRGTEAFF. CDR3 nucleotides: TGTGCCAGCGGGAGGGACAGGGGGAGGGGCACTGAAGCTTTCTTT.

The rearrangement uses TRBV6-1 and TRBJ2-1; 9 bases match TRBD2. CDR1 is MNHNS, CDR2 SASEGT, per germline. V lost 0 bases to trimming and J lost 2 bases; unmatched junction nucleotides: 2. The CDR3 covers 16 residues. CDR3 nucleotide sequence: TGTGCCAGCAGTGAAGCGCGGGGGGGCCCCTACAATGAGCAGTTCTTC. Translated: CASSEARGGPYNEQFF.

The gene calls are TRBV5-4 and TRBJ2-3, with TRBD2 matching over 7 bases. Germline CDR1 reads SGHNT; CDR2 reads YYREEE (reference sequence). V lost 3 bases, J lost 4 bases, and 11 bases stayed unmatched. The length of the CDR3 is 16 residues. CDR3 nucleotide sequence: TGTGCCAGCAGCTCGGGCCTCGGGGGGAACTCAGATACGCAGTATTTT. It yields the protein CASSSGLGGNSDTQYF.

The count of this clone is one. This chain joins TRBV3-1 (or the pseudogene TRBV3-2) and TRBJ1-1; D perhaps matches TRBD1 (6 bases). The CDR3 extends over 17 amino acids. The germline V gene encodes CDR1 LGHDT and CDR2 YNNKEL (reference sequence). Trimming removed 4 bases from V and 0 bases from J, with 18 bases in between. The CDR3 sequence is CASSLRLGRGMNTEAFF. CDR3 bases: TGTGCCAGCAGCCTACGACTTGGGAGGGGGATGAACACTGAAGCTTTCTTT.

V gene TRBV18 combines with J gene TRBJ2-7; D is possibly TRBD2 (5 bases). The CDR3 has 12 residues. Trimming shortened V by 1 base and J by 5 bases, and 6 bases separated the two germline ends. The germline V gene has CDR1 KGHSH and CDR2 LQKENI. The chain's CDR3 is CASSPQADEQYF. The CDR3, as DNA: TGTGCCAGCTCACCACAAGCGGACGAGCAGTACTTC.

V is TRBV3-1 (or the pseudogene TRBV3-2) and J is TRBJ2-2; TRBD2 agrees at 13 bases. The CDR3 loop spans 17 amino acids. V lost 6 bases to trimming and J lost 0 bases; unmatched junction nucleotides: 4. Germline CDR1 LGHDT, CDR2 YNNKEL (reference sequence). Here the CDR3 reads CASRQLAGGPNTGELFF. The CDR3 DNA sequence: TGTGCCAGCAGGCAACTAGCGGGGGGGCCGAACACCGGGGAGCTGTTTTTT.

The rearrangement uses TRBV7-7 and TRBJ1-1; D gene unclear. CDR1 is SSHAT, CDR2 FNYEAQ, per germline (reference sequence). The V and J ends lost 3 bases and 1 base respectively, with 6 bases between them. This CDR3 contains 13 residues. CDR3 sequence: CASSFTTNTEAFF. CDR3 DNA: TGTGCCAGCAGCTTTACAACGAACACTGAAGCTTTCTTT. The whole variable domain, filled in from reference TRBV7-7 and TRBJ1-1, reads GAGVSQSPRYKVTKRGQDVTLRCDPISSHATLYWYQQALGQGPEFLTYFNYEAQPDKSGLPSDRFSAERPEGSISTLTIQRTEQRDSAMYRCASSFTTNTEAFFGQGTRLTVV.